This TCR beta chain appears in the sequencing data of a study of blood T cell repertoires in COVID-19 (TCRdb year 2020). For the study in its entirety: Samples covering the acute and convalescent phases of COVID-19 were provided by collaborators in the United States, Italy and Spain. Where available, HLA class I and class II types were taken from metadata supplied by the sample provider and were not determined by assay-based typing. The prospective study material was composed of cDNA or gDNA derived from T cells, B-cell-depleted T cells, or PBMCs. The repertoires were made available in a free public database intended to serve as a resource for research on the immune response to SARS-CoV-2. The sample metadata nearly always contained a de-identified subject ID, COVID-19 status, age in years and sex. The dataset comprised deeply sampled blood TCRbeta repertoires from subjects exposed to, actively infected with, or recovered from COVID-19. The samples were drawn from the first 160 participants of the ongoing ImmuneRACE study and from over a thousand subjects provided by 6 global collaborators. Study-wide conclusions, independent of this receptor: Clinical and demographic metadata were provided uncurated, with the amount varying by source and participant.

Whole blood was collected in K2EDTA tubes by collaborating institutions according to the institutions' own protocols. For TCRbeta analysis, collaborators shipped samples as frozen whole blood, isolated PBMCs, or DNA extracted from either of those sample types. With regard to this clone: Its recognized antigen is unknown. The record has no base qualities; no much larger clone is one base away.

The immunoSEQ Assay, a bias-controlled multiplex PCR, was used to amplify TCRbeta CDR3 regions from genomic DNA. As for the original processing: The number of nucleated cells in each sample was estimated by amplification of reference gene primers within the assay. Sequence reads were collapsed and filtered to measure the absolute abundance of every unique TCRbeta CDR3 rearrangement. For each sample, productive Simpson clonality was calculated as the square root of Simpson's diversity index across productive rearrangements. TCRdb mirrors the immuneACCESS table, restricted to in-frame sequences. Some clones are absent from its copies; in checked studies, under half trace to an unresolved V gene, and the reason for the others is unknown. The DNA was the basis for D and trimming; V, J and clone size are from that table. The sample table holds over 90,000 clones, of which roughly 86% were seen once. Jointly, the top ten make up about 9.9% of the sample.

Reading the germline V gene gives CDR1 SNHLY and CDR2 FYNNEI. Between the V and J ends, shortened by 6 bases and 3 bases respectively, the junction contains 12 bases. The CDR3 runs 15 amino acids, cysteine and phenylalanine included. The retained sequence is limited to the CDR3, 45 bases, with the frame set at the first base. The clonotype comes from a man aged 35-49 years with active or convalescent COVID-19. Recombination linked TRBV2 to TRBJ1-6; the D region possibly corresponds to TRBD1 (6 bases align). The specimen sequenced was peripheral blood. The nucleotide sequence reads as follows: TGTGCCAGCAGAGTGACAGGTTACTATAATTCACCCCTCCACTTT. Its translation reads: CASRVTGYYNSPLHF.